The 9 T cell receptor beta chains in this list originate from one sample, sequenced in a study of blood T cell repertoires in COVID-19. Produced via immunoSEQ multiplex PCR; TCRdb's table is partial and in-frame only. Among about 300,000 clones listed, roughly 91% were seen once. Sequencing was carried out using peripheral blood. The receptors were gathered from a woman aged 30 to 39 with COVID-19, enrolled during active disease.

For the CDR3, the DNA is TGTGCCACCCGGCGGGTAGGGTTGGCTTTCTTT. It is translated as CATRRVGLAFF. The chain carries TRBV6-5 and TRBJ1-1; D is unresolved. Germline V gene data show CDR1 as MNHEY and CDR2 as SVGAGI. The CDR3 extends over 11 amino acids. V dropped 10 bases and J dropped 11 bases, with 17 bases sitting between them.

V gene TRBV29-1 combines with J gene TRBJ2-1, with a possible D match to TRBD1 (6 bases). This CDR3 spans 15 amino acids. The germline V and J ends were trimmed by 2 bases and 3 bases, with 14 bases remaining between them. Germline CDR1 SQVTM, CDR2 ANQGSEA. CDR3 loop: CSVEPGSGDYNEQFF. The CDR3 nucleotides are TGCAGCGTTGAACCAGGGTCAGGGGACTACAATGAGCAGTTCTTC.

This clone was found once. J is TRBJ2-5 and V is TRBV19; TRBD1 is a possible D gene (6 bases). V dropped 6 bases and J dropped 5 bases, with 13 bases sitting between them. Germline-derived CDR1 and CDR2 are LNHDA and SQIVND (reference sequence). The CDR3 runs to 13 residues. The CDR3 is CASRDRFSETQYF. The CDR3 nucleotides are TGTGCCAGTAGAGACAGGTTTTCGGAGACCCAGTACTTC. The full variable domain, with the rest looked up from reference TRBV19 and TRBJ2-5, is DGGITQSPKYLFRKEGQNVTLSCEQNLNHDAMYWYRQDPGQGLRLIYYSQIVNDFQKGDIAEGYSVSREKKESFPLTVTSAQKNPTAFYLCASRDRFSETQYFGPGTRLLVL.

CDR3: CASSVGGDTGELFF. CDR3 nucleotide sequence: TGTGCCAGCAGCGTAGGGGGGGACACCGGGGAGCTGTTTTTT. The chain carries TRBV9 and TRBJ2-2; D might be TRBD2 (6 bases). There are 14 residues in the CDR3. The V end lost 0 bases, the J end lost 3 bases, and 6 bases lay between the germline ends. The V gene's germline CDR1 is SGDLS and CDR2 YYNGEE.

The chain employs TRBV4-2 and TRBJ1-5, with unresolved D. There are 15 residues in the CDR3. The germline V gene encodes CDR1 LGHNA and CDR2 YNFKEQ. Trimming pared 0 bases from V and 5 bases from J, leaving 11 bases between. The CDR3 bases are TGTGCCAGCAGCCAAGAACGGAGGTCCGATCAGCCCCAGCATTTT. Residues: CASSQERRSDQPQHF.

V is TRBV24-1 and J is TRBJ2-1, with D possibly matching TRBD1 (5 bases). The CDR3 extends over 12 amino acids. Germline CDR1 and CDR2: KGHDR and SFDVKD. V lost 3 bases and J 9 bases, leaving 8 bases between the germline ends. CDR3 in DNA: TGTGCCACCAGTGATCCTGACAGTGAGCAGTTCTTC. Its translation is CATSDPDSEQFF.

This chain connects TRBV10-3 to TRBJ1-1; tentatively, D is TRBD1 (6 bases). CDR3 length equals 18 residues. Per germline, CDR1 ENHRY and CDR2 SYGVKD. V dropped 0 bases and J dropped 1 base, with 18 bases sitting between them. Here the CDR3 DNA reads TGTGCCATCAGTGAGTCGAACTCTCAGGGGCGGAGGAACACTGAAGCTTTCTTT. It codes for CAISESNSQGRRNTEAFF.

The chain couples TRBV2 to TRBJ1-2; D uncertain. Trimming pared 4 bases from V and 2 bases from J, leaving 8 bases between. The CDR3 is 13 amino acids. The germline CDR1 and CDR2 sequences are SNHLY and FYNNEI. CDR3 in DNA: TGTGCCAGCAGTGTACAGCCGAACTATGGCTACACCTTC. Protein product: CASSVQPNYGYTF.

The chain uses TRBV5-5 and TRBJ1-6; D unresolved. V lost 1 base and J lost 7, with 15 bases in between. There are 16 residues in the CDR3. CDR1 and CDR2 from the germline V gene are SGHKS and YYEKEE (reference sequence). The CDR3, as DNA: TGTGCCAGCAGCTTGTTATCTACGGTATACAATTCACCCCTCCACTTT. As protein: CASSLLSTVYNSPLHF.